This TCR beta chain was obtained from a study of CD8+CD57+ T cells in acquired aplastic anemia. Study-level background: Mean read depth for CD4+ cells from healthy donors was 9 million to 13 million.

Genomic DNA was employed as the template in profiling TCR beta VDJ and CDR3. MiXCR, run by TCRdb on the reads, gives a single entry per CDR3 protein. Of some 130,000 distinct CDR3 sequences in the sample, 40% to 45% are singletons; the top ten hold 6.5% to 10%. Study results and caveats: Controls did not differ significantly from patients in CD8+ Simpson's diversity.

On this clonotype: No antigen is known for it.

The length of the CDR3 is 17 residues. Per germline, CDR1 LGHNT and CDR2 FRNRAP. The ends were cut back, 5 bases at V and 0 bases at J, with 17 bases in the middle. This clonotype was sampled from a human donor in good health, serving as a control. Material for sequencing was sorted CD4+, CD8+, or CD8+CD57+ T cells (not recorded which) from PBMCs. The rearrangement joins TRBV12-5 to TRBJ1-3; a possible D gene is TRBD1 (5 bases). The CDR3 here is CASGAHLGRVSGNTIYF. Here the CDR3 DNA reads TGTGCTAGTGGTGCTCACTTGGGACGGGTCTCTGGAAACACCATATATTTT.